The rows below give T cell receptor beta chains drawn from one sample of a study of blood T cell repertoires in COVID-19. The assay was immunoSEQ multiplex PCR, and TCRdb's table has in-frame clones only and misses some. Of about 47,000 clones listed, about 63% were seen once; the top ten hold approximately 9%. The specimen sequenced was peripheral blood. All receptors come from a woman between 65 and 79 years old with acute or convalescent COVID-19. Each CDR3 is given with its conserved first and last residue. D genes are given only for firm matches. Not every row has a clone size; where given, it reads once, few, many or a size class.

j_gene: TRBJ2-3
d_gene: TRBD2
v_gene: TRBV6-4
len: 14
abundance: -
CDR3aa: CASSAGGQADTQYF
CDR3nt: TGTGCCAGCAGCGCGGGGGGGCAAGCAGATACGCAGTATTTT

j_gene: TRBJ1-2
d_gene: TRBD1
v_gene: TRBV7-9
len: 13
abundance: -
CDR3aa: CASRPGTGGGYTF
CDR3nt: TGTGCCAGCAGACCCGGGACAGGGGGCGGCTACACCTTC

j_gene: TRBJ2-7
d_gene: -
v_gene: TRBV7-8
len: 13
abundance: -
CDR3aa: CASSVAAPYEQYF
CDR3nt: TGTGCCAGCAGCGTAGCGGCCCCCTACGAGCAGTACTTC

j_gene: TRBJ2-2
d_gene: -
v_gene: TRBV4-1
len: 17
abundance: -
CDR3aa: CASSLIRPGSSQGELFF
CDR3nt: TGCGCCAGCAGCTTAATCCGGCCCGGGTCGTCCCAAGGGGAGCTGTTTTTT

j_gene: TRBJ1-2
d_gene: TRBD1
v_gene: TRBV27
len: 14
abundance: -
CDR3aa: CASSLRGRGYGYTF
CDR3nt: TGTGCCAGCAGCTTGAGGGGGCGCGGGTATGGCTACACCTTC

j_gene: TRBJ2-7
d_gene: -
v_gene: TRBV18
len: 15
abundance: -
CDR3aa: CASSPPVGLSYEQYF
CDR3nt: TGTGCCAGCTCACCACCGGTAGGACTCTCCTACGAGCAGTACTTC

j_gene: TRBJ1-1
d_gene: TRBD1
v_gene: TRBV9
len: 16
abundance: -
CDR3aa: CASSVAQDRANTEAFF
CDR3nt: TGTGCCAGCAGCGTAGCCCAGGACAGGGCGAACACTGAAGCTTTCTTT

j_gene: TRBJ1-6
d_gene: TRBD1
v_gene: TRBV4-1
len: 16
abundance: -
CDR3aa: CASSRGQGVGNSPLHF
CDR3nt: TGCGCCAGCAGCCGGGGACAGGGGGTCGGTAATTCACCCCTCCACTTT

j_gene: TRBJ2-7
d_gene: -
v_gene: TRBV28
len: 16
abundance: -
CDR3aa: CASSTFAGILPGEQYF
CDR3nt: TGTGCCAGCAGTACATTCGCGGGAATCCTACCGGGCGAGCAGTACTTC

j_gene: TRBJ1-6
d_gene: TRBD1
v_gene: TRBV6-5
len: 13
abundance: -
CDR3aa: CASRDTGESPLHF
CDR3nt: TGTGCCAGCAGAGACACAGGGGAATCACCCCTCCACTTT

j_gene: TRBJ2-1
d_gene: TRBD2
v_gene: TRBV5-1
len: 15
abundance: -
CDR3aa: CASSLASGAYNEQFF
CDR3nt: TGCGCCAGCAGCTTAGCTAGCGGGGCCTACAATGAGCAGTTCTTC

j_gene: TRBJ2-3
d_gene: -
v_gene: TRBV5-1
len: 14
abundance: -
CDR3aa: CASSLEEGTDTQYF
CDR3nt: TGCGCCAGCAGCTTGGAGGAGGGCACAGATACGCAGTATTTT

j_gene: TRBJ2-2
d_gene: -
v_gene: TRBV4-1
len: 17
abundance: -
CDR3aa: CASSQRAGQTNTGELFF
CDR3nt: TGCGCCAGCAGCCAAAGGGCCGGACAGACGAACACCGGGGAGCTGTTTTTT

j_gene: TRBJ2-5
d_gene: -
v_gene: TRBV7-2
len: 16
abundance: few
CDR3aa: CASSPTSTGSQETQYF
CDR3nt: TGTGCCAGCAGCCCCACCTCGACGGGGTCCCAAGAGACCCAGTACTTC

j_gene: TRBJ2-2
d_gene: TRBD1
v_gene: TRBV18
len: 15
abundance: -
CDR3aa: CASSSTGLNTGELFF
CDR3nt: TGTGCCAGCTCATCGACAGGGCTGAACACCGGGGAGCTGTTTTTT

j_gene: TRBJ2-7
d_gene: -
v_gene: TRBV4-3
len: 15
abundance: -
CDR3aa: CASSPYSGADYEQYF
CDR3nt: TGCGCCAGCAGCCCCTACAGTGGGGCAGACTACGAGCAGTACTTC

j_gene: TRBJ1-3
d_gene: -
v_gene: TRBV19
len: 13
abundance: -
CDR3aa: CASSTKNGNTIYF
CDR3nt: TGTGCCAGTAGTACCAAAAATGGAAACACCATATATTTT

j_gene: TRBJ2-1
d_gene: -
v_gene: TRBV7-9
len: 12
abundance: -
CDR3aa: CASSPGWNEQFF
CDR3nt: TGTGCCAGCAGCCCAGGGTGGAATGAGCAGTTCTTC

j_gene: TRBJ2-5
d_gene: -
v_gene: TRBV5-1
len: 14
abundance: -
CDR3aa: CASSLGLSGETQYF
CDR3nt: TGCGCCAGCAGCCTAGGACTGTCCGGGGAGACCCAGTACTTC

j_gene: TRBJ1-5
d_gene: -
v_gene: TRBV19
len: 14
abundance: -
CDR3aa: CASSPGGNNQPQHF
CDR3nt: TGTGCCAGTAGTCCTGGGGGCAACAATCAGCCCCAGCATTTT

j_gene: TRBJ1-2
d_gene: TRBD1
v_gene: TRBV5-8
len: 14
abundance: once
CDR3aa: CASSMQGGTYGYTF
CDR3nt: TGTGCCAGCAGCATGCAGGGGGGAACCTATGGCTACACCTTC

j_gene: TRBJ2-1
d_gene: -
v_gene: TRBV28
len: 14
abundance: few
CDR3aa: CASQRGDNDDEQFF
CDR3nt: TGTGCCAGCCAAAGGGGTGACAATGATGATGAGCAGTTCTTC